This T cell receptor (beta chain) is from a study of neoadjuvant nivolumab and ipilimumab in lung cancer. The CDR3 length is 13 residues. Trimming removed 6 bases at V and 5 bases at J, with 10 bases between. In germline, CDR1 is MNHNY, CDR2 SVGAGI (reference sequence). Method: immunoSEQ multiplex PCR; TCRdb's copy keeps in-frame clones and lacks some. This table has some 38,000 clones, roughly 89% appearing once. The receptor's source is an adult with non-small cell lung cancer. The chain joins TRBV6-6 to TRBJ2-2; D call uncertain. Sequencing was performed on peripheral blood, taken before neoadjuvant nivolumab, alone or with ipilimumab. The CDR3 loop is CASSQMATGELFF. CDR3 nucleotide sequence: TGTGCCAGCAGCCAGATGGCGACCGGGGAGCTGTTTTTT.